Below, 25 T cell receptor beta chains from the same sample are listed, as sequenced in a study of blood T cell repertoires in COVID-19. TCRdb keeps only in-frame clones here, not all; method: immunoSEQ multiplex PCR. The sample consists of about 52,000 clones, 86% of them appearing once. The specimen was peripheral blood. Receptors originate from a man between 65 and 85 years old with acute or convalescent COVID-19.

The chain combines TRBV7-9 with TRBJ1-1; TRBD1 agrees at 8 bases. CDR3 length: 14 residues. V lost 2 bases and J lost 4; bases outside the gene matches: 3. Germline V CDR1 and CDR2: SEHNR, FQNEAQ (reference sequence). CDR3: CASSLRQGSTEAFF. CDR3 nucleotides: TGTGCCAGCAGCTTAAGACAGGGGAGCACTGAAGCTTTCTTT.

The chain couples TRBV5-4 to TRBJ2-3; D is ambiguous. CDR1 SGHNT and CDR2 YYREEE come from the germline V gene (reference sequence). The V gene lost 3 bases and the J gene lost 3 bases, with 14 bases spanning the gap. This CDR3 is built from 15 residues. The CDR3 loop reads CASSWATMPTDTQYF. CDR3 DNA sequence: TGTGCCAGCAGCTGGGCCACAATGCCAACAGATACGCAGTATTTT.

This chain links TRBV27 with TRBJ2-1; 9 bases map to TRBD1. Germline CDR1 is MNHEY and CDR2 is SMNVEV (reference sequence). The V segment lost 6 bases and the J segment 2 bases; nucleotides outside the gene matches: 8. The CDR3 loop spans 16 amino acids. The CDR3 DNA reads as TGTGCCAGCAGGCGGCCGGGACAGGGAGCCTACAATGAGCAGTTCTTC. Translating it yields CASRRPGQGAYNEQFF.

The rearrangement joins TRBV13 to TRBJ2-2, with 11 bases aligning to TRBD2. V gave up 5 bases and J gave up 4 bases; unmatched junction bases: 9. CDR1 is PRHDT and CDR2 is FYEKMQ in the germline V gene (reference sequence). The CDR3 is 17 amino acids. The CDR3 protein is CASSPFRLAGITGELFF. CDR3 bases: TGTGCCAGCAGCCCTTTTCGACTAGCGGGAATCACCGGGGAGCTGTTTTTT.

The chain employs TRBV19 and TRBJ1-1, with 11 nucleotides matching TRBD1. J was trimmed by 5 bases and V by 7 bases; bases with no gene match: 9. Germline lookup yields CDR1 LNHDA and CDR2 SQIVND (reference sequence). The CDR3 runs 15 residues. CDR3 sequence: CASNPGTGGETEAFF. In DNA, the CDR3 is TGTGCCAGTAACCCCGGGACAGGGGGGGAAACTGAAGCTTTCTTT.

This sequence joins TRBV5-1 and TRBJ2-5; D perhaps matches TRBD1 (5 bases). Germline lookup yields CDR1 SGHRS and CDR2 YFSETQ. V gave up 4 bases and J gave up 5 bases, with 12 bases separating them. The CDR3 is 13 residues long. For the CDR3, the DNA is TGCGCCAGCAGCACAGGACACGGCGAGACCCAGTACTTC. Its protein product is CASSTGHGETQYF.

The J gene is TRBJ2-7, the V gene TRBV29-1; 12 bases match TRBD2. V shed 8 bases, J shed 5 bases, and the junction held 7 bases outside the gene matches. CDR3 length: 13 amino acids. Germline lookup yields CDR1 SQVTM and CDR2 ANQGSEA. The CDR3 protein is CSILTSGSHEQYF. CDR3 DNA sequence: TGCAGCATTTTGACTAGCGGGAGCCACGAGCAGTACTTC.

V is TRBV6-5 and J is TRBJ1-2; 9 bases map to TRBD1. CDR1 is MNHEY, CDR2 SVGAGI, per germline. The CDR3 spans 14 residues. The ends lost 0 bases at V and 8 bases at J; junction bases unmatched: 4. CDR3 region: CASSYSWTGEGYTF. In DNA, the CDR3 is TGTGCCAGCAGTTACTCTTGGACAGGGGAAGGCTACACCTTC.

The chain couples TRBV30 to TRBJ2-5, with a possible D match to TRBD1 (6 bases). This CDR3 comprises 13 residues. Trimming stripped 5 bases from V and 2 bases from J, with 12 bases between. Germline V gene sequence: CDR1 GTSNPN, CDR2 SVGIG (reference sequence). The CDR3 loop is CAWGRQEQETQYF. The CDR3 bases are TGTGCCTGGGGTCGACAGGAACAAGAGACCCAGTACTTC.

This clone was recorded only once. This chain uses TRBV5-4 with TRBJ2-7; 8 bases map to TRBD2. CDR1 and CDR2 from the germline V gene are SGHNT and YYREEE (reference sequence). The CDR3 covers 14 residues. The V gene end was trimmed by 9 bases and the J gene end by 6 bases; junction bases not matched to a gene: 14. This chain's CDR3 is CATQVAGGQTEQYF. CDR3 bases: TGTGCCACTCAGGTGGCGGGAGGACAAACCGAGCAGTACTTC.

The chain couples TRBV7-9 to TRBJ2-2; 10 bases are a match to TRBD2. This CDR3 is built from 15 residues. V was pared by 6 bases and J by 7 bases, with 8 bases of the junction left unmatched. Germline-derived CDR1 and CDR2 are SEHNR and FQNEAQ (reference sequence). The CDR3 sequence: CASRSSGSRDGELFF. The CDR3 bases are TGTGCCAGCAGATCTAGCGGGAGTCGCGACGGGGAGCTGTTTTTT.

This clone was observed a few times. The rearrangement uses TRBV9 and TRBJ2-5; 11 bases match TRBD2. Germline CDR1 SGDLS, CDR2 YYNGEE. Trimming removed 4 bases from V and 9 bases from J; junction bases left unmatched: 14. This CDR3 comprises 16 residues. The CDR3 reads CASSPSLTSGRLSQYF. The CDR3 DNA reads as TGTGCCAGCAGCCCATCCCTAACTAGCGGGAGATTGTCCCAGTACTTC.

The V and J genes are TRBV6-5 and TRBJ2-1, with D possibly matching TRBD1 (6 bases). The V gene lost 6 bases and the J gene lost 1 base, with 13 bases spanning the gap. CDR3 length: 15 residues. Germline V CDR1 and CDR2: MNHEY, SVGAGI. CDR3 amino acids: CASSDSGASYNEQFF. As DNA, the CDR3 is TGTGCCAGCAGCGACTCAGGGGCGTCCTACAATGAGCAGTTCTTC.

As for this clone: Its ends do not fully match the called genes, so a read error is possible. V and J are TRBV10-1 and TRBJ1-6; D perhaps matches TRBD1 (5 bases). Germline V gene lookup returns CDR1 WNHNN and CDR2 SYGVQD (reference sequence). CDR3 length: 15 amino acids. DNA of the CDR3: TGCGCCAGCAGTAAGTCTTCGGGGGGTGGGTCACCCCTCCACTTT. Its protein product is CASSKSSGGGSPLHF.

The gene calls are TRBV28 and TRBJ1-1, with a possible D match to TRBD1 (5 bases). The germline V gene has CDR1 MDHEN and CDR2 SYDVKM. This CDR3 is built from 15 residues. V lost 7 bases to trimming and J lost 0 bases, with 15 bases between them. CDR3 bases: TGTGCCAGCACCTCGGGGGGGTCGGTGAACACTGAAGCTTTCTTT. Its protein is CASTSGGSVNTEAFF.

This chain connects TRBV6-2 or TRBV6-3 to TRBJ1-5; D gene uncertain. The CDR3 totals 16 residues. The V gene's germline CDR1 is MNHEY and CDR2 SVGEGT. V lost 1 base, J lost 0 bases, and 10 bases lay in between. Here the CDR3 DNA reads TGTGCCAGCAGTTACTTAAGGAGTTATAGCAATCAGCCCCAGCATTTT. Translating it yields CASSYLRSYSNQPQHF.

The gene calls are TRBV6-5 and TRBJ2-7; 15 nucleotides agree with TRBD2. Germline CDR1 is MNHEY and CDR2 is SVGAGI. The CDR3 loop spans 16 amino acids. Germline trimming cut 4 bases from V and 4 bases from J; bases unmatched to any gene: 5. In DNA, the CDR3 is TGTGCCAGCAGTTTTTCCGGGACTAGCGGGAGGTACGAGCAGTACTTC. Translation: CASSFSGTSGRYEQYF.

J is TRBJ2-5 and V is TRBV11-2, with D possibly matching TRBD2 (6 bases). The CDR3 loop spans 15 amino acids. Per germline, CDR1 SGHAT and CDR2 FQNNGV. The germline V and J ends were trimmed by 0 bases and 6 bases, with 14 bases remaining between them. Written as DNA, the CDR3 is TGTGCCAGCAGCTTAGATAATGGGCTAGCGCAGACCCAGTACTTC. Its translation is CASSLDNGLAQTQYF.

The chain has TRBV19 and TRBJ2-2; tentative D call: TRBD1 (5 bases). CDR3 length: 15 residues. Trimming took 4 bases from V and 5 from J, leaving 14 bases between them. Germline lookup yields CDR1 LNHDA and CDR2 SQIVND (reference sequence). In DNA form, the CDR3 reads TGTGCCAGTAGTACAGGCAACCAGGGAACCGGGGAGCTGTTTTTT. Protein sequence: CASSTGNQGTGELFF.

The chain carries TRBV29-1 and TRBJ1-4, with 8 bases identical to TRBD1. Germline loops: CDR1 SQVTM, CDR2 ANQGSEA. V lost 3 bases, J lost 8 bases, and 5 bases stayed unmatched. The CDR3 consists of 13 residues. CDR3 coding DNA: TGCAGCGTTGAGACAGGGGCTCGCGAAAAACTGTTTTTT. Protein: CSVETGAREKLFF.

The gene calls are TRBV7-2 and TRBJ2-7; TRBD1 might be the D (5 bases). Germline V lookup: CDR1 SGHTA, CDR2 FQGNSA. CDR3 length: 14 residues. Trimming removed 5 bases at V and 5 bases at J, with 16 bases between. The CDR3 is CASSLNPGRNEQYF. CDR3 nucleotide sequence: TGTGCCAGCAGCCTCAATCCAGGGCGTAACGAGCAGTACTTC.

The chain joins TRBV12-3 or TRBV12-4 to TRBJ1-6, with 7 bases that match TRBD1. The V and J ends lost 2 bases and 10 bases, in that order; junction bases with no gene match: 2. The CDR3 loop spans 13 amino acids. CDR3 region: CASSLRDSSPLHF. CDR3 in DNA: TGTGCCAGCAGTTTAAGGGACAGCTCACCCCTCCACTTT.

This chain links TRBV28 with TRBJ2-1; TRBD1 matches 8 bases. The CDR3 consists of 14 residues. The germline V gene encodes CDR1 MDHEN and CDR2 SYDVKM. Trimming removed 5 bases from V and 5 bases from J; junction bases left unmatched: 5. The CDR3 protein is CASSVDRVNNEQFF. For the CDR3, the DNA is TGTGCCAGCAGTGTGGACAGGGTGAACAATGAGCAGTTCTTC. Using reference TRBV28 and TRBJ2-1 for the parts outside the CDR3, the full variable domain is DVKVTQSSRYLVKRTGEKVFLECVQDMDHENMFWYRQDPGLGLRLIYFSYDVKMKEKGDIPEGYSVSREKKERFSLILESASTNQTSMYLCASSVDRVNNEQFFGPGTRLTVL.

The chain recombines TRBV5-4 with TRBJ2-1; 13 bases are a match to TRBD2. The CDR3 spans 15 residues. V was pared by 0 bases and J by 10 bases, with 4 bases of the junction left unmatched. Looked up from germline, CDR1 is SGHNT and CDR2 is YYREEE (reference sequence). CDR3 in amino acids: CASSLGTSGGGEQFF. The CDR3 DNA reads TGTGCCAGCAGCTTGGGGACTAGCGGGGGAGGCGAGCAGTTCTTC.

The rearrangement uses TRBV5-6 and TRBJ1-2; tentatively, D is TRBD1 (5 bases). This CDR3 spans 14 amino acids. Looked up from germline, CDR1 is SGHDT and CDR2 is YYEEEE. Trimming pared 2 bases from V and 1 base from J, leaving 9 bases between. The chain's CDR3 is CASSFSGVNYGYTF. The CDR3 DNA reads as TGTGCCAGCAGCTTCTCGGGGGTTAACTATGGCTACACCTTC. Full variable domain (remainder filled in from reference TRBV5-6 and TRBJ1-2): DAGVTQSPTHLIKTRGQQVTLRCSPKSGHDTVSWYQQALGQGPQFIFQYYEEEERQRGNFPDRFSGHQFPNYSSELNVNALLLGDSALYLCASSFSGVNYGYTFGSGTRLTVV.